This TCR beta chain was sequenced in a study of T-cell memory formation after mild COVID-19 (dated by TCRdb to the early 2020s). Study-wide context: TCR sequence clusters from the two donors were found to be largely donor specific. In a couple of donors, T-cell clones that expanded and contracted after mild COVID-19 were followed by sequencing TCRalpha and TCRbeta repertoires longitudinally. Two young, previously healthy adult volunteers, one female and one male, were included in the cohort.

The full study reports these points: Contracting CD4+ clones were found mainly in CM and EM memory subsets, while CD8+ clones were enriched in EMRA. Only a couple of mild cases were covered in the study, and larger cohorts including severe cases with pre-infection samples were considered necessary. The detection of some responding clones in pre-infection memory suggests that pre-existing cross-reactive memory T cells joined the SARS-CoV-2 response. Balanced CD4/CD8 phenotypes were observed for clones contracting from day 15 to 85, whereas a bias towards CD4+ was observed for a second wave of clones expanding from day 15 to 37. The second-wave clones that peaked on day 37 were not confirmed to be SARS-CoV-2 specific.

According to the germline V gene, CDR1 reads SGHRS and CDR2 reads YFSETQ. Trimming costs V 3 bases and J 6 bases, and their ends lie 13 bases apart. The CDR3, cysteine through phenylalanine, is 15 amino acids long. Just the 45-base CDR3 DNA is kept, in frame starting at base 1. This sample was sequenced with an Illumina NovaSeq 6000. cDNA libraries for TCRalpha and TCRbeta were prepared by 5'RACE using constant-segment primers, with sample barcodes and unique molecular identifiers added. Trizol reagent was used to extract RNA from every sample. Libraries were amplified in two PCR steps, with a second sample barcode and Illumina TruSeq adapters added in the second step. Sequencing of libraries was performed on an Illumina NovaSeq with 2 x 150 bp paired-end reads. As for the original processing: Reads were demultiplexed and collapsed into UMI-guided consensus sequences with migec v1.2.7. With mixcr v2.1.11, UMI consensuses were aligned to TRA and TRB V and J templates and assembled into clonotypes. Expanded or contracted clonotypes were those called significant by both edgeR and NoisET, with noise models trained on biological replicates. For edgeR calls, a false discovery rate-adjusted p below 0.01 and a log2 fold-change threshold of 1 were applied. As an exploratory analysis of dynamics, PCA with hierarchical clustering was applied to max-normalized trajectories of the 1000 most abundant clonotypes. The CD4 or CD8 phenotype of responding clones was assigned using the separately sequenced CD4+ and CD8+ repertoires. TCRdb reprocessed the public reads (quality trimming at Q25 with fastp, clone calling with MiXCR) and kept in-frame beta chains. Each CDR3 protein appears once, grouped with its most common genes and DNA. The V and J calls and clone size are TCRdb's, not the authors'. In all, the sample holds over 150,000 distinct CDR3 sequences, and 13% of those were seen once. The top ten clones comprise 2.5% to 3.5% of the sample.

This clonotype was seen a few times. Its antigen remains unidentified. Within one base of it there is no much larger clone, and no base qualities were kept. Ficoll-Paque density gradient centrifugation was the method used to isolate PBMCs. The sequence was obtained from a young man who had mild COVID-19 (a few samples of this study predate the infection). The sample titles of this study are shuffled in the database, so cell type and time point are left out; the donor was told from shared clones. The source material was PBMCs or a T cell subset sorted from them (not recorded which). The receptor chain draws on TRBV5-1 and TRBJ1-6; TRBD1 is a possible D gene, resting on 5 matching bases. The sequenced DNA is TGCGCCAGCAGCTCCGGGCAGGGTTCTAATTCACCCCTCCACTTT. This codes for CASSSGQGSNSPLHF.